This is a list of T cell receptor beta chains from one sample in a study of blood T cell repertoires in COVID-19. Measured with immunoSEQ multiplex PCR; TCRdb has only the in-frame clones, and not every one. The table records approximately 240,000 clones, approximately 91% of them present only once. Sequencing was carried out using peripheral blood. The origin of the receptors is a man in his thirties or forties with COVID-19, enrolled during active disease. Each CDR3 is given with its conserved first and last residue. The order of the fields is V gene, J gene, D gene, CDR3 protein, CDR3 DNA. A D gene is named only where the DNA matches it firmly.

TRBV2	TRBJ1-4	TRBD1	CASRRQGGSPNEKLFF	TGTGCCAGCAGGAGACAGGGCGGATCCCCTAATGAAAAACTGTTTTTT
TRBV11-2	TRBJ1-6	NA	CASSLSGRDSPLHF	TGTGCCAGCAGCCTTAGCGGGCGGGATTCACCCCTCCACTTT
TRBV5-1	TRBJ2-5	TRBD1	CASSLGSTGWEETQYF	TGCGCCAGCAGCTTGGGATCGACAGGGTGGGAAGAGACCCAGTACTTC
TRBV2	TRBJ2-5	NA	CASSVNSQYQETQYF	TGTGCCAGCAGTGTGAACAGCCAGTACCAAGAGACCCAGTACTTC
TRBV9	TRBJ1-1	NA	CASSVGGGEAFF	TGTGCCAGCAGCGTAGGGGGCGGAGAAGCTTTCTTT
TRBV4-1	TRBJ2-3	NA	CASSQGSKLSTDTQYF	TGCGCCAGCAGCCAAGGCAGCAAACTAAGCACAGATACGCAGTATTTT
TRBV3-1/TRBV3-2	TRBJ2-1	TRBD1	CASSPRTGPGYNEQFF	TGTGCCAGCAGCCCTAGGACAGGGCCCGGCTACAATGAGCAGTTCTTC
TRBV4-1	TRBJ2-2	NA	CASSLTWGGHTGELFF	TGCGCCAGCAGCCTAACTTGGGGGGGGCACACCGGGGAGCTGTTTTTT
TRBV7-9	TRBJ1-6	NA	CASSLGRASSNSPLHF	TGTGCCAGCAGCTTGGGCAGGGCCTCTTCAAATTCACCCCTCCACTTT
TRBV4-2	TRBJ1-4	NA	CASSQERVSATNEKLFF	TGTGCCAGCAGCCAAGAGAGGGTCAGTGCAACTAATGAAAAACTGTTTTTT
TRBV5-1	TRBJ1-1	NA	CASSPQVRTEAFF	TGCGCCAGCAGCCCTCAGGTCCGGACTGAAGCTTTCTTT
TRBV6-5	TRBJ1-5	NA	CASRTGFNQPQHF	TGTGCCAGCAGGACAGGCTTCAATCAGCCCCAGCATTTT
TRBV12-3/TRBV12-4	TRBJ2-7	TRBD1	CASRSGTAYEQYF	TGTGCCAGCAGATCCGGGACAGCCTACGAGCAGTACTTC
TRBV19	TRBJ1-2	TRBD1	CASRRTGVVGYGYTF	TGTGCCAGTAGAAGGACAGGGGTCGTCGGGTATGGCTACACCTTC
TRBV4-2	TRBJ2-1	TRBD2	CASSQGVAGGYNEQFF	TGTGCCAGCAGCCAAGGGGTGGCGGGGGGCTACAATGAGCAGTTCTTC
TRBV6-6	TRBJ2-3	NA	CASSFAPRGETDTQYF	TGTGCCAGCAGCTTCGCCCCCCGGGGTGAAACAGATACGCAGTATTTT
TRBV25-1	TRBJ1-6	TRBD1	CASKGADSYNSPLHF	TGTGCCAGCAAGGGGGCCGACTCCTATAATTCACCCCTCCACTTT